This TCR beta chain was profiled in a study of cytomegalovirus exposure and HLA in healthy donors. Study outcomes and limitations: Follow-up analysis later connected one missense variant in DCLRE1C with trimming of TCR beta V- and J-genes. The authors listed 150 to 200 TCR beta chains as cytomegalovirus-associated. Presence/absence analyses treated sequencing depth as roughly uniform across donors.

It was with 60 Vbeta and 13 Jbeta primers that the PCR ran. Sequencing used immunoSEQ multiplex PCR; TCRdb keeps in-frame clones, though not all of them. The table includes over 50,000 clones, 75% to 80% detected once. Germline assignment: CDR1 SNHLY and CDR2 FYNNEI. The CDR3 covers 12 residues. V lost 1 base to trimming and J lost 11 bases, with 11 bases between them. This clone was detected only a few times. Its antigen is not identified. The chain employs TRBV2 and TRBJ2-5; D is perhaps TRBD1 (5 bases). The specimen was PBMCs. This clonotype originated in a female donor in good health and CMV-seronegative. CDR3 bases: TGTGCCAGCAGTGAAGTGGGGCTAGTTCAGTACTTC. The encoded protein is CASSEVGLVQYF.